This TCR beta chain came from a study of early stage breast cancer tumors. J was trimmed by 5 bases and V by 3 bases; bases with no gene match: 7. Germline CDR1 and CDR2: MNHEY and SMNVEV (reference sequence). The CDR3 spans 16 residues. The method was immunoSEQ multiplex PCR; TCRdb's version includes in-frame clones alone and lacks a portion of them. The repertoire holds 20,000 to 25,000 clones, with 60% to 85% as singletons. The sequenced sample was blood. This clonotype originated in a person aged 60 to 70 with breast cancer. The rearrangement joins TRBV27 to TRBJ2-3; 11 nucleotides align to TRBD2. The CDR3 DNA is TGTGCCAGCAGTTTGTATAGCGGGAGGGACGGAGATACGCAGTATTTT. Protein: CASSLYSGRDGDTQYF.